The 2 T cell receptor beta chains below come from one sample, sequenced in a study of graft-versus-host responses after intestinal transplantation. The researchers put 200,000 CFSE-labeled responder cells into plates with 200,000 irradiated, violet-dye-labeled stimulator cells. Using immunoSEQ multiplex PCR, the repertoire was profiled, and TCRdb retains in-frame clones only, with some absent. In the table there are a few thousand clones, 29% of which are singletons. This specimen was alloreactive CD8+ T cells from a mixed lymphocyte reaction culture, taken before transplantation. Subset of the sample: CFSE-low proliferating T cells sorted from approximately 6-day pre-transplant mixed lymphocyte reaction (GvH or HvG direction). The receptor source for this set is a human patient who was an organ donor for intestinal transplantation.

The chain has TRBV27 and TRBJ1-2; TRBD1 matches 8 bases. The J segment lost 4 bases and the V segment lost 5 bases, leaving 6 bases of the junction unmatched. Germline CDR1 reads MNHEY; CDR2 reads SMNVEV (reference sequence). CDR3 size: 14 residues. The CDR3 bases are TGTGCCAGCAGTCCCTGGACAGGGACCTATGGCTACACCTTC. The encoded protein is CASSPWTGTYGYTF.

This clone has just a few counts. The CDR3 spells CASSQVQGSDGELFF. CDR3 DNA: TGCGCCAGCAGCCAAGTACAAGGGAGTGACGGGGAGCTGTTTTTT. The chain is built from TRBV4-3 and TRBJ2-2; a weak D match, TRBD2 (5 bases). Trimming cost V 1 base and J 7 bases, with 13 bases left between them. The CDR3 is made up of 15 amino acids. Germline CDR1 reads LGHNA; CDR2 reads YSLEER.